A selection of T cell receptor beta chains follows, all from one sample in a study of post-analysis software for immune sequencing data. TCRdb reanalysed the PCR reads using MiXCR and keeps one entry per CDR3 protein. The sample lists about 810,000 distinct CDR3 sequences, approximately 57% occurring once. The source material was blood. These receptor sequences come from a girl between 5 and 17 years old with multiple sclerosis. Both conserved end residues are part of each CDR3. Fields, in order: V gene, clone size, J gene, D gene, CDR3 DNA, CDR3 protein. D genes are given only for firm matches. The listing skips clone size in some rows; elsewhere it reads once, few, many or a size class.

v_call: TRBV6-5
clone_size: NA
j_call: TRBJ2-1
d_call: TRBD2
cdr3_nt: TGTGCCAGCAGCAGCCTAGCGGGCGTCCACAATGAGCAGTTCTTC
cdr3_aa: CASSSLAGVHNEQFF

v_call: TRBV11-2
clone_size: NA
j_call: TRBJ2-7
d_call: NA
cdr3_nt: TGTGCCAGCAGCTTAGATGGTCTCGGGGACGCCGCCTACGAGCAGTACTTC
cdr3_aa: CASSLDGLGDAAYEQYF

v_call: TRBV9
clone_size: NA
j_call: TRBJ2-3
d_call: NA
cdr3_nt: TGTGCCAGCAGCGTAGAACTAGCCGCGGTAACAGATACGCAGTATTTT
cdr3_aa: CASSVELAAVTDTQYF

v_call: TRBV12-3/TRBV12-4
clone_size: few
j_call: TRBJ2-1
d_call: NA
cdr3_nt: TGTGCCAGCAGTTTGGCAAGACCCGGTGAGCAGTTCTTC
cdr3_aa: CASSLARPGEQFF

v_call: TRBV29-1
clone_size: NA
j_call: TRBJ1-1
d_call: NA
cdr3_nt: TGCAGCGCGAAGAGTTTCGACGCTTGGAACACTGAAGCTTTCTTT
cdr3_aa: CSAKSFDAWNTEAFF

v_call: TRBV9
clone_size: NA
j_call: TRBJ2-7
d_call: TRBD2
cdr3_nt: TGTGCCAGCAGCGATACCATGGGGACTAGCGGAAGCTACGAGCAGTACTTC
cdr3_aa: CASSDTMGTSGSYEQYF

v_call: TRBV3-1
clone_size: NA
j_call: TRBJ2-3
d_call: NA
cdr3_nt: TGTGCCAGCAGCCAAGTGCAAGATACGCAGTATTTT
cdr3_aa: CASSQVQDTQYF

v_call: TRBV21-1
clone_size: NA
j_call: TRBJ2-1
d_call: NA
cdr3_nt: TGTGCCAGCAGCAAAGCCCCCGGGACTAGCGGCCCTAATGAGCAGTTCTTC
cdr3_aa: CASSKAPGTSGPNEQFF

v_call: TRBV7-2
clone_size: few
j_call: TRBJ2-1
d_call: NA
cdr3_nt: TGTGCCAGCAGCTTAGTTACTAGTGAGCAGTTCTTC
cdr3_aa: CASSLVTSEQFF

v_call: TRBV5-1
clone_size: few
j_call: TRBJ2-1
d_call: TRBD2
cdr3_nt: TGCGCCAGCAGCCATGGACTAGCGGGTGTTAATGAGCAGTTCTTC
cdr3_aa: CASSHGLAGVNEQFF

v_call: TRBV5-1
clone_size: once
j_call: TRBJ1-1
d_call: NA
cdr3_nt: TGCGCCAGCAGCTTGGGGGGGGCCCCGAACACTGAAGCTTTCTTT
cdr3_aa: CASSLGGAPNTEAFF

v_call: TRBV29-1
clone_size: NA
j_call: TRBJ1-2
d_call: NA
cdr3_nt: TGCAGCGTGGACCGGGGAAGGCACTATGGCTACACCTTC
cdr3_aa: CSVDRGRHYGYTF

v_call: TRBV20-1
clone_size: few
j_call: TRBJ2-7
d_call: NA
cdr3_nt: TGCAGTGCTGGAGACAGCCCCTACGAGCAGTACTTC
cdr3_aa: CSAGDSPYEQYF

v_call: TRBV3-1
clone_size: NA
j_call: TRBJ2-7
d_call: NA
cdr3_nt: TGTGCCAGCAGCCAAGTCGAGGGCTCCTACGAGCAGTACTTC
cdr3_aa: CASSQVEGSYEQYF

v_call: TRBV5-1
clone_size: NA
j_call: TRBJ2-1
d_call: NA
cdr3_nt: TGCGCCAGCAGCCCCGCACCGGTTAGGAATGAGCAGTTCTTC
cdr3_aa: CASSPAPVRNEQFF

v_call: TRBV7-3
clone_size: few
j_call: TRBJ2-7
d_call: TRBD2
cdr3_nt: TGTGCCAGCAGCAGACGGACTAGTCATTCCCACGAGCAGTACTTC
cdr3_aa: CASSRRTSHSHEQYF

v_call: TRBV6-5
clone_size: NA
j_call: TRBJ2-5
d_call: NA
cdr3_nt: TGTGCCAGCACCGAAGGGGGGACACAGTACTTC
cdr3_aa: CASTEGGTQYF

v_call: TRBV29-1
clone_size: NA
j_call: TRBJ2-1
d_call: NA
cdr3_nt: TGCAGCGTTGATCGGAGGGTTGCCCATGAGCAGTTCTTC
cdr3_aa: CSVDRRVAHEQFF

v_call: TRBV27
clone_size: NA
j_call: TRBJ1-2
d_call: TRBD1
cdr3_nt: TGTGCCAGCAGTTTAACTACAGGGGGAGGTAATGGCTACACCTTC
cdr3_aa: CASSLTTGGGNGYTF

v_call: TRBV27
clone_size: NA
j_call: TRBJ2-5
d_call: TRBD2
cdr3_nt: TGTGCCAGCAGTTTATCGACAGCGGGAGCGCGAGAGACCCAGTACTTC
cdr3_aa: CASSLSTAGARETQYF

v_call: TRBV9
clone_size: NA
j_call: TRBJ2-1
d_call: NA
cdr3_nt: TGTGCCAGCAGCGTAGCAGGGTGGGGTGTTCACAATGAGCAGTTCTTC
cdr3_aa: CASSVAGWGVHNEQFF

v_call: TRBV7-8
clone_size: NA
j_call: TRBJ2-7
d_call: NA
cdr3_nt: TGTGCCAGCAGCTTAAGTGCGCTATCGGCCTACGAGCAGTACTTC
cdr3_aa: CASSLSALSAYEQYF

v_call: TRBV4-1
clone_size: few
j_call: TRBJ2-5
d_call: TRBD1
cdr3_nt: TGCGCCAGCAGCCAATTGGGACAGGGTAATTTTGGGGAGACCCAGTACTTC
cdr3_aa: CASSQLGQGNFGETQYF

v_call: TRBV7-2
clone_size: NA
j_call: TRBJ2-1
d_call: TRBD1
cdr3_nt: TGTGCCAGCAGCGCGGAAGGGACAGTAGCCTACAATGAGCAGTTCTTC
cdr3_aa: CASSAEGTVAYNEQFF

v_call: TRBV9
clone_size: NA
j_call: TRBJ2-5
d_call: TRBD2
cdr3_nt: TGTGCCAGCAGCGTAGAGGGACTAGGCCAGCAGTACTTC
cdr3_aa: CASSVEGLGQQYF

v_call: TRBV10-3
clone_size: NA
j_call: TRBJ2-7
d_call: NA
cdr3_nt: TGTGCCATCAGTGGAGCCGGAGGATCCTACGAGCAGTACTTC
cdr3_aa: CAISGAGGSYEQYF

v_call: TRBV5-4
clone_size: NA
j_call: TRBJ2-2
d_call: NA
cdr3_nt: TGTGCCAGCAGCTTGCCCGGGCCTATGGGTACCGGGGAGCTGTTTTTT
cdr3_aa: CASSLPGPMGTGELFF

v_call: TRBV25-1
clone_size: NA
j_call: TRBJ2-7
d_call: NA
cdr3_nt: TGTGCCAGCAGGGGCATAGCAGCCTCCTACGAGCAGTACTTC
cdr3_aa: CASRGIAASYEQYF

v_call: TRBV12-3/TRBV12-4
clone_size: NA
j_call: TRBJ2-5
d_call: NA
cdr3_nt: TGTGCCAGCAGTTCCTTCTCGAAGGAGACCCAGTACTTC
cdr3_aa: CASSSFSKETQYF

v_call: TRBV4-1
clone_size: NA
j_call: TRBJ2-3
d_call: TRBD2
cdr3_nt: TGCGCCAGCAGCCAAGATGGGACTAGCGGTTCTCCGTATTTT
cdr3_aa: CASSQDGTSGSPYF

v_call: TRBV9
clone_size: few
j_call: TRBJ2-4
d_call: NA
cdr3_nt: TGTGCCAGCAACCAGGGGGGGGACAAAAACATTCAGTACTTC
cdr3_aa: CASNQGGDKNIQYF

v_call: TRBV20-1
clone_size: few
j_call: TRBJ2-7
d_call: TRBD1
cdr3_nt: TGCAGTGCTCTTTCCGGGACAGGGGGCGCCTCCTACGAGCAGTACTTC
cdr3_aa: CSALSGTGGASYEQYF

v_call: TRBV29-1
clone_size: NA
j_call: TRBJ2-1
d_call: NA
cdr3_nt: TGCAGCGTTGAACCGGGGAGCTCCTACAATGAGCAGTTCTTC
cdr3_aa: CSVEPGSSYNEQFF

v_call: TRBV9
clone_size: NA
j_call: TRBJ1-1
d_call: NA
cdr3_nt: TGTGCCAGCAGTGCGATAGGTACGGGGGGCACTGAAGCTTTCTTT
cdr3_aa: CASSAIGTGGTEAFF

v_call: TRBV7-2
clone_size: many
j_call: TRBJ2-5
d_call: NA
cdr3_nt: TGTGCCAGCAGCTTAGAAGGGGGAAGGTACCAAGAGACCCAGTACTTC
cdr3_aa: CASSLEGGRYQETQYF

v_call: TRBV20-1
clone_size: NA
j_call: TRBJ2-2
d_call: NA
cdr3_nt: TGCAGTGCCGGCTCACCAGGGAGCGGCGGGGAGCTGTTTTTT
cdr3_aa: CSAGSPGSGGELFF

v_call: TRBV5-1
clone_size: NA
j_call: TRBJ2-1
d_call: NA
cdr3_nt: TGCGCCAGCAGCTTGGAGGAGACCTACAATGAGCAGTTCTTC
cdr3_aa: CASSLEETYNEQFF

v_call: TRBV2
clone_size: NA
j_call: TRBJ1-2
d_call: NA
cdr3_nt: TGTGCCAGCAGTGAGACATCTGGCTACACCTTC
cdr3_aa: CASSETSGYTF

v_call: TRBV5-1
clone_size: NA
j_call: TRBJ2-3
d_call: NA
cdr3_nt: TGCGCCAGCAGCTTTGGGGGAAGGAGTGGCACAGATACGCAGTATTTT
cdr3_aa: CASSFGGRSGTDTQYF

v_call: TRBV7-6
clone_size: NA
j_call: TRBJ1-1
d_call: TRBD1
cdr3_nt: TGTGCCAGCAGCTTAGATCGTACAGGGGGTGACAACACTGAAGCTTTCTTT
cdr3_aa: CASSLDRTGGDNTEAFF

v_call: TRBV7-9
clone_size: NA
j_call: TRBJ1-6
d_call: TRBD1
cdr3_nt: TGTGCCAGCAGCGAGGGCAGGGGGAGTCCCAATTCACCCCTCCACTTT
cdr3_aa: CASSEGRGSPNSPLHF

v_call: TRBV20-1
clone_size: few
j_call: TRBJ2-5
d_call: NA
cdr3_nt: TGCAGTGCCGATACTAGGAGGCAAGAGACCCAGTACTTC
cdr3_aa: CSADTRRQETQYF

v_call: TRBV5-1
clone_size: NA
j_call: TRBJ1-1
d_call: TRBD1
cdr3_nt: TGCGCCAGCAGCCTACAGGGGGCTCGGAACACTGAAGCTTTCTTT
cdr3_aa: CASSLQGARNTEAFF

v_call: TRBV18
clone_size: NA
j_call: TRBJ2-5
d_call: NA
cdr3_nt: TGTGCCAGCTCACCATCGGCAAATCAAGAGACCCAGTACTTC
cdr3_aa: CASSPSANQETQYF

v_call: TRBV12-3/TRBV12-4
clone_size: NA
j_call: TRBJ1-2
d_call: NA
cdr3_nt: TGTGCCAGCAGAAAACAGGCTATTTATGGCTACACCTTC
cdr3_aa: CASRKQAIYGYTF

v_call: TRBV30
clone_size: few
j_call: TRBJ2-3
d_call: TRBD1
cdr3_nt: TGTGCCTGGACCGGGACAGTCACAGATACGCAGTATTTT
cdr3_aa: CAWTGTVTDTQYF

v_call: TRBV10-3
clone_size: NA
j_call: TRBJ2-1
d_call: NA
cdr3_nt: TGTGCCATCCGGGACATATCCAATGAGCAGTTCTTC
cdr3_aa: CAIRDISNEQFF

v_call: TRBV6-6
clone_size: NA
j_call: TRBJ1-5
d_call: TRBD1
cdr3_nt: TGTGCCAGCAAACAGACAGGGACTGGGCAGCCCCAGCATTTT
cdr3_aa: CASKQTGTGQPQHF

v_call: TRBV11-1
clone_size: NA
j_call: TRBJ2-1
d_call: NA
cdr3_nt: TGTGCCAGCAGCTTAGCGCAGACCAACAATGAGCAGTTCTTC
cdr3_aa: CASSLAQTNNEQFF

v_call: TRBV14
clone_size: NA
j_call: TRBJ2-7
d_call: TRBD1
cdr3_nt: TGTGCCAGCAGCCTTGGGCCAGGACAGGGCTCCTACGAGCAGTACTTC
cdr3_aa: CASSLGPGQGSYEQYF

v_call: TRBV19
clone_size: NA
j_call: TRBJ2-7
d_call: NA
cdr3_nt: TGTGCCAGTAGTGGACTCGCCACCTACGAGCAGTACTTC
cdr3_aa: CASSGLATYEQYF

v_call: TRBV6-1
clone_size: NA
j_call: TRBJ2-1
d_call: TRBD2
cdr3_nt: TGTGCCAGCAGCACTAGCGCCCTGGGGTTTTACAATGAGCAGTTCTTC
cdr3_aa: CASSTSALGFYNEQFF

v_call: TRBV7-9
clone_size: NA
j_call: TRBJ2-7
d_call: NA
cdr3_nt: TGTGCCAGCAGCTTAACGCAGGGTGACTTAACCTACGAGCAGTACTTC
cdr3_aa: CASSLTQGDLTYEQYF

v_call: TRBV10-2
clone_size: NA
j_call: TRBJ2-5
d_call: TRBD2
cdr3_nt: TGCGCCAGCAGTGAGCCCCGACTAGCGGCCCTGAGGGAGACCCAGTACTTC
cdr3_aa: CASSEPRLAALRETQYF

v_call: TRBV20-1
clone_size: NA
j_call: TRBJ1-2
d_call: NA
cdr3_nt: TGCAGTGCTAGAGGATCGATCCAGGCATCTGTTAACTATGGCTACACCTTC
cdr3_aa: CSARGSIQASVNYGYTF

v_call: TRBV3-1
clone_size: NA
j_call: TRBJ1-2
d_call: NA
cdr3_nt: TGTGCCAGCAGCCAGGGGATTCCTAACTATGGCTACACCTTC
cdr3_aa: CASSQGIPNYGYTF

v_call: TRBV2
clone_size: NA
j_call: TRBJ2-7
d_call: TRBD2
cdr3_nt: TGTGCCGGGCGCGGGGGTGGCTCCTACGAGCAGTACTTC
cdr3_aa: CAGRGGGSYEQYF

v_call: TRBV6-6
clone_size: NA
j_call: TRBJ2-3
d_call: NA
cdr3_nt: TGTGCCAGCAGTGCACTAGGCCCACCCTCCACAGATACGCAGTATTTT
cdr3_aa: CASSALGPPSTDTQYF

v_call: TRBV5-1
clone_size: NA
j_call: TRBJ2-1
d_call: TRBD1
cdr3_nt: TGCGCCAGCAGCCAGTACAGGGGAATTTACAATGAGCAGTTCTTC
cdr3_aa: CASSQYRGIYNEQFF